The 18 T cell receptor beta chains below were found in one sample sequenced in a study of neoadjuvant nivolumab and ipilimumab in lung cancer. TCRdb's copy holds only in-frame clones and misses some; the assay was immunoSEQ multiplex PCR. Of 40,000 or so clones detected, nearly 90% appear once; the ten largest clones hold approximately 3.3%. The sample was peripheral blood, taken before neoadjuvant nivolumab, alone or with ipilimumab. The receptors here all came from an adult with non-small cell lung cancer.

V usage is TRBV9 and J usage is TRBJ2-3; 11 bases fit TRBD2. CDR3 size: 16 residues. V gave up 0 bases and J gave up 5 bases; unmatched junction bases: 5. In germline, CDR1 is SGDLS, CDR2 YYNGEE. The CDR3 nucleotides read TGTGCCAGCAGCGTAGCACTAGCGGGAGTTGTAGATACGCAGTATTTT. It codes for CASSVALAGVVDTQYF.

V usage is TRBV28 and J usage is TRBJ2-2, with D hard to call. V was cut by 9 bases and J by 5 bases, with 10 bases left in between. The CDR3 contains 12 residues. Germline CDR1 MDHEN, CDR2 SYDVKM. The CDR3 sequence is CASKDETGELFF. In DNA, the CDR3 is TGTGCCAGTAAGGACGAGACCGGGGAGCTGTTTTTT.

Notes on this clone: One junction end disagrees with the germline gene, perhaps due to a read error. The V call is TRBV2, the J call TRBJ2-7; the D is unclear. CDR1 and CDR2 from the germline V gene are SNHLY and FYNNEI. This CDR3 contains 13 residues. The CDR3: CASSEAEQSSLNF. CDR3 DNA sequence: TGTGCCAGCAGTGAAGCGGAGCAGTCGTCTTTAAACTTC.

The chain recombines TRBV18 with TRBJ2-7; TRBD2 agrees at 13 bases. CDR1 is KGHSH, CDR2 LQKENI, per germline. CDR3 length: 20 residues. Unmatched junction bases numbered 16, after V lost 1 base and J lost 4 bases. DNA of the CDR3: TGTGCCAGCTCACCACAGGGAACACCGGGACTAGCGGGGAGGGGATACGAGCAGTACTTC. Translating it yields CASSPQGTPGLAGRGYEQYF. Full variable domain (rest looked up from reference TRBV18 and TRBJ2-7): NAGVMQNPRHLVRRRGQEARLRCSPMKGHSHVYWYRQLPEEGLKFMVYLQKENIIDESGMPKERFSAEFPKEGPSILRIQQVVRGDSAAYFCASSPQGTPGLAGRGYEQYFGPGTRLTVT.

This chain connects TRBV5-1 to TRBJ2-1, with 7 nucleotides matching TRBD1. Germline V gene lookup returns CDR1 SGHRS and CDR2 YFSETQ. V was pared by 2 bases and J by 5 bases, with 10 bases of the junction left unmatched. The CDR3 extends over 16 amino acids. The CDR3 loop reads CASSFLLQGIHNEQFF. The CDR3 DNA reads TGCGCCAGCAGCTTCCTCTTACAGGGGATCCACAATGAGCAGTTCTTC.

V and J are TRBV5-4 and TRBJ2-1; no definite D call. The CDR3 spans 14 residues. In germline, CDR1 is SGHNT, CDR2 YYREEE (reference sequence). Trimming pared 4 bases from V and 6 bases from J, leaving 14 bases between. In DNA form, the CDR3 reads TGTGCCAGCAGCACGCGGAGTAGTTTCAATGAGCAGTTCTTC. It specifies CASSTRSSFNEQFF.

This clone was observed a single time. The chain joins TRBV5-1 to TRBJ2-7; no firm D call. The CDR3 spans 13 residues. With 2 bases removed from V and 6 bases from J, the gap between germline ends came to 12 bases. In germline, CDR1 is SGHRS, CDR2 YFSETQ. This CDR3 reads CASSLEGFGEQYF. The CDR3 DNA sequence: TGCGCCAGCAGCTTAGAAGGGTTCGGCGAGCAGTACTTC.

The chain couples TRBV5-1 to TRBJ2-3, with TRBD2 matching over 8 bases. After removal of 0 bases from V and 4 bases from J, the junction contained 7 bases not matched to a gene. The CDR3 length is 16 residues. CDR1 is SGHRS, CDR2 YFSETQ, per germline. This CDR3 reads CASSLGVGRAPDTQYF. DNA of the CDR3: TGCGCCAGCAGCTTGGGGGTCGGGAGGGCCCCAGATACGCAGTATTTT.

The chain recombines TRBV5-1 with TRBJ2-7; 8 positions match TRBD1. The CDR3 loop spans 18 amino acids. CDR1 is SGHRS, CDR2 YFSETQ, per germline. V was clipped by 1 base and J by 0 bases; unmatched bases: 12. CDR3 nucleotide sequence: TGCGCCAGCAGCTTGAGGCCTTTACAGGGGGAAACCTCCTACGAGCAGTACTTC. Its protein product is CASSLRPLQGETSYEQYF.

This clone has only one observation. The rearrangement joins TRBV4-3 to TRBJ1-2; unclear D gene. Looked up from germline, CDR1 is LGHNA and CDR2 is YSLEER. Trimming removed 0 bases at V and 1 base at J, with 12 bases between. The length of the CDR3 is 16 residues. CDR3 in amino acids: CASSQEGIEFNYGYTF. Here the CDR3 DNA reads TGCGCCAGCAGCCAAGAGGGGATCGAGTTTAACTATGGCTACACCTTC.

The V call is TRBV18, the J call TRBJ2-2, with TRBD2 as a possible D gene (6 bases). The CDR3 is made up of 16 amino acids. V shed 1 base and J shed 1 base, with 10 bases lying between them. From germline, CDR1 is KGHSH and CDR2 LQKENI. The CDR3 loop reads CASSPQGGRNTGELFF. CDR3 DNA: TGTGCCAGCTCACCACAGGGAGGCCGGAACACCGGGGAGCTGTTTTTT. Variable domain in full (rest from reference TRBV18 and TRBJ2-2): NAGVMQNPRHLVRRRGQEARLRCSPMKGHSHVYWYRQLPEEGLKFMVYLQKENIIDESGMPKERFSAEFPKEGPSILRIQQVVRGDSAAYFCASSPQGGRNTGELFFGEGSRLTVL.

This clone was seen more than once but under ten times. The chain recombines TRBV30 with TRBJ2-1; D is perhaps TRBD2 (6 bases). The CDR3 is made up of 12 amino acids. Trimming took off 0 bases at V and 15 bases at J, with 15 bases between the two ends. Germline V lookup: CDR1 GTSNPN, CDR2 SVGIG (reference sequence). CDR3 DNA sequence: TGTGCCTGGAGTGTAGGAGGGCAGTCTCTGTTCTTC. Protein product: CAWSVGGQSLFF.

V is TRBV5-5 and J is TRBJ2-2; 7 bases match TRBD2. V trimming: 3 bases; J trimming: 4 bases; junction bases outside the gene matches: 6. In germline, CDR1 is SGHKS, CDR2 YYEKEE (reference sequence). CDR3 length equals 15 residues. Written as DNA, the CDR3 is TGTGCCAGCAGCTCCCTAGGCGGGGGCACCGGGGAGCTGTTTTTT. It yields the protein CASSSLGGGTGELFF. Drawing the rest from reference TRBV5-5 and TRBJ2-2, the complete variable domain is DAGVTQSPTHLIKTRGQQVTLRCSPISGHKSVSWYQQVLGQGPQFIFQYYEKEERGRGNFPDRFSARQFPNYSSELNVNALLLGDSALYLCASSSLGGGTGELFFGEGSRLTVL.

The chain couples TRBV5-1 to TRBJ2-5; 15 nucleotides align to TRBD2. Germline loops: CDR1 SGHRS, CDR2 YFSETQ. CDR3 length: 16 amino acids. Losses at the gene ends were 4 bases for V and 4 bases for J; bases not matched to a gene: 5. The CDR3 loop reads CASSTGLAGGGETQYF. DNA of the CDR3: TGCGCCAGCAGCACCGGACTAGCGGGAGGGGGAGAGACCCAGTACTTC.

This chain connects TRBV14 to TRBJ2-7, with D possibly matching TRBD2 (5 bases). The V gene's germline CDR1 is SGHDN and CDR2 FVKESK. The V end lost 8 bases, the J end lost 3 bases, and 14 bases lay between the germline ends. The CDR3 length is 13 residues. CDR3 sequence: CASSRREDYEQYF. CDR3 in DNA: TGTGCCAGCTCTAGACGGGAAGACTACGAGCAGTACTTC.

The rearrangement joins TRBV12-5 to TRBJ1-1; D is undetermined. Germline V lookup: CDR1 LGHNT, CDR2 FRNRAP. V was trimmed by 0 bases and J by 4 bases, leaving 12 bases between them. This CDR3 region has 15 residues. As DNA, the CDR3 is TGTGCTAGTGGTTTGGTAGTCGGGGAAATCACTGAAGCTTTCTTT. This encodes CASGLVVGEITEAFF. Full variable domain (remainder filled in from reference TRBV12-5 and TRBJ1-1): DARVTQTPRHKVTEMGQEVTMRCQPILGHNTVFWYRQTMMQGLELLAYFRNRAPLDDSGMPKDRFSAEMPDATLATLKIQPSEPRDSAVYFCASGLVVGEITEAFFGQGTRLTVV.

This chain joins TRBV27 and TRBJ2-3; 10 nucleotides agree with TRBD2. V lost 5 bases, J lost 0 bases, and 5 bases stayed unmatched. This CDR3 spans 16 amino acids. Germline V gene data show CDR1 as MNHEY and CDR2 as SMNVEV (reference sequence). The chain's CDR3 is CASSHRLAGSTDTQYF. CDR3 sequence (DNA): TGTGCCAGCAGTCACCGACTAGCGGGTAGCACAGATACGCAGTATTTT.

The rearrangement links TRBV10-3 to TRBJ2-5, with 8 bases matching TRBD1. V lost 0 bases, J lost 5 bases, and 5 bases stayed unmatched. The CDR3 has 15 residues. Germline assignment: CDR1 ENHRY and CDR2 SYGVKD. DNA for the CDR3: TGTGCCATCAGTGAGTCGACAGGGGCAGGGGAGACCCAGTACTTC. It yields the protein CAISESTGAGETQYF.